This TCR beta chain was documented in a study of T cell responses to AZD1222 COVID-19 vaccine. As for the study in general: It was second doses at about 4 or about 12 weeks that were pooled.

Study outcomes and limitations: Spike-specific TCRs gained breadth and depth after people received two AZD1222 doses. Donors in the cohort were predominantly white British and more often female, and clonal diversity was possibly underestimated.

The V and J ends lost 8 bases and 2 bases, in that order; junction bases with no gene match: 7. The germline V gene has CDR1 SGHRS and CDR2 YFSETQ. This CDR3 region has 14 residues. As regards this clone: Its target is unknown.

TCRdb's copy holds only in-frame clones and misses some; the assay was immunoSEQ multiplex PCR. The sample includes 140,000 or so clones, roughly nine tenths of them seen just once. This TCR was sampled from an adult in good health. Specimen: peripheral blood, collected on day 0 of AZD1222 vaccination. The rearrangement joins TRBV5-1 to TRBJ2-7; 10 bases match TRBD1. CDR3 protein: CASTPGQGPYEQYF. For the CDR3, the DNA is TGCGCCAGTACCCCGGGACAGGGGCCCTACGAGCAGTACTTC.